The rows below give T cell receptor beta chains drawn from one sample of a study of T-cell memory formation after mild COVID-19. In TCRdb, the 5' RACE reads were re-called with MiXCR into one record per CDR3 protein. The table has approximately 240,000 distinct CDR3 sequences, roughly 17% seen once; the top ten hold around 3.8%. The sequenced material came from PBMCs or a T cell subset sorted from them (not recorded which). Every receptor here comes from a young man who had mild COVID-19 (a few samples of this study predate the infection). Cell type and time point are not known. The CDR3 runs from the conserved cysteine through the conserved F or W. A D gene is named only where the DNA matches it firmly. Some rows mark clone size as missing; the rest say once, few, many or name a class of expanded clone.

j_gene | v_gene | d_gene | abundance | CDR3nt | CDR3aa
TRBJ2-5 | TRBV12-3/TRBV12-4 | TRBD2 | NA | TGTGCCAGCAGTCGACCAACCGATCTAGCGGGGGGTAGTCAAGAGACCCAGTACTTC | CASSRPTDLAGGSQETQYF
TRBJ2-1 | TRBV7-3 | NA | few | TGTGCCAGCAGCTTCGGGGACAATGAGCAGTTCTTC | CASSFGDNEQFF
TRBJ1-1 | TRBV6-5 | NA | few | TGTGCCAGCAGTTACATTGGAGGGGGGAACACTGAAGCTTTCTTT | CASSYIGGGNTEAFF
TRBJ1-6 | TRBV5-6 | NA | NA | TGTGCCAGCAGCATTCCGACAAGGGACTCCTATAATTCACCCCTCCACTTT | CASSIPTRDSYNSPLHF
TRBJ1-5 | TRBV20-1 | NA | NA | TGCAGTGCGCATACAGGGAATTCTGGCAATCAGCCCCAGCATTTT | CSAHTGNSGNQPQHF
TRBJ2-1 | TRBV9 | NA | NA | TGTGCCAGCAGCGTAGACAGCTACTACAATGAGCAGTTCTTC | CASSVDSYYNEQFF
TRBJ1-4 | TRBV27 | NA | few | TGTGCCAGCAGTTCGATTTCAGGAGGGGTTGAAAAACTGTTTTTT | CASSSISGGVEKLFF
TRBJ1-1 | TRBV3-1 | TRBD1 | many | TGTGCCAGCAGCCTCCTACAGGGGACTGAAGCTTTCTTT | CASSLLQGTEAFF
TRBJ1-5 | TRBV6-4 | NA | few | TGTGCCAGCAAATTTAATCAGCCCCAGCATTTT | CASKFNQPQHF
TRBJ2-7 | TRBV4-3 | NA | few | TGCGCCAGCAGCCAAGATAAGCAGAGCTACGAGCAGTACTTC | CASSQDKQSYEQYF
TRBJ2-3 | TRBV24-1 | TRBD2 | few | TGTGCCACCAGTGAGACTAGCGGGGGAAACACAGATACGCAGTATTTT | CATSETSGGNTDTQYF
TRBJ2-7 | TRBV15 | TRBD2 | NA | TGTGCCACCAGCTCGGGACTAGCGGGGACCACCTACGAGCAGTACTTC | CATSSGLAGTTYEQYF
TRBJ1-1 | TRBV6-5 | NA | NA | TGTGCCAGCAGTGGGTCCCGGTACACTGAAGCTTTCTTT | CASSGSRYTEAFF
TRBJ1-6 | TRBV4-3 | NA | NA | TGCGCCAGCAGCCAAGATCTTAACGAAATTTCGAATAATTCACCCCTCCACTTT | CASSQDLNEISNNSPLHF
TRBJ2-3 | TRBV11-1 | TRBD1 | few | TGTGCCAGCAGCACCCGGATGGGACAGGGGATCGCAGATACGCAGTATTTT | CASSTRMGQGIADTQYF
TRBJ1-1 | TRBV24-1 | NA | few | TGTGCCACCGGGGGGGTAGGCACTGAAGCTTTCTTT | CATGGVGTEAFF
TRBJ1-4 | TRBV6-5 | NA | few | TGTGCCAGCAGTTACGCCCCTTCATCGACTAATGAAAAACTGTTTTTT | CASSYAPSSTNEKLFF
TRBJ2-5 | TRBV7-9 | TRBD2 | NA | TGTGCCAGCAGCCCTCGGGGGGGCGGCATTGCCGAGACCCAGTACTTC | CASSPRGGGIAETQYF
TRBJ2-2 | TRBV19 | TRBD2 | few | TGTGCCAGTACTCGCGGGGGGTCCGGGGAGCTGTTTTTT | CASTRGGSGELFF
TRBJ2-2 | TRBV6-5 | TRBD2 | many | TGTGCCACCATAGGACTAGCGCCCGGGGAGCTGTTTTTT | CATIGLAPGELFF
TRBJ1-1 | TRBV12-3/TRBV12-4 | NA | NA | TGTGCCAGCACTCCAGGGGTAAAAGCTGAAGCTTTCTTT | CASTPGVKAEAFF
TRBJ1-1 | TRBV12-3/TRBV12-4 | NA | NA | TGTGCCGTCGGGGCCTTTGAGGGGACTGAAGCTTTCTTT | CAVGAFEGTEAFF
TRBJ2-5 | TRBV4-1 | TRBD2 | NA | TGCGCCACCCGGGGAGGGTTCAAAGAGACCCAGTACTTC | CATRGGFKETQYF
TRBJ1-6 | TRBV12-3/TRBV12-4 | TRBD1 | NA | TGTGCCAGCAGACGGGACAGTTATTCACCCCTCCACTTT | CASRRDSYSPLHF
TRBJ1-2 | TRBV12-3/TRBV12-4 | NA | NA | TGTGCCAGCAGTTTAGGGGTGGTTATGGGCTACACCTTC | CASSLGVVMGYTF
TRBJ1-1 | TRBV5-1 | TRBD1 | few | TGCGCCAGCAGCATGACAGGGGGGAACACTGAAGCTTTCTTT | CASSMTGGNTEAFF
TRBJ1-2 | TRBV6-2/TRBV6-3 | NA | NA | TGTGCCAGCGGACTTCAGGGTTACCTCTATGGCTACACCTTC | CASGLQGYLYGYTF
TRBJ2-2 | TRBV12-5 | TRBD1 | NA | TGTGCTAGTGGTTTGGCACCCCAGCATACAGGGGCAACCGGGGAGCTGTTTTTT | CASGLAPQHTGATGELFF
TRBJ1-3 | TRBV3-1 | NA | NA | TGTGCCAGCAGCCAAGACCCGGGTACTGGAAACACCATATATTTT | CASSQDPGTGNTIYF
TRBJ1-1 | TRBV2 | TRBD1 | NA | TGTGCTGGGACAGGGGAAATGAAAACTGAAGCTTTCTTT | CAGTGEMKTEAFF
TRBJ1-5 | TRBV6-5 | NA | few | TGTGCCAGCAGTTATCACGAGTCGGGGCAGCCCCAGCATTTT | CASSYHESGQPQHF
TRBJ2-2 | TRBV7-2 | NA | NA | TGTGCCAGCGGAGGTCTCAGGAACACCGGGGAGCTGTTTTTT | CASGGLRNTGELFF
TRBJ1-1 | TRBV3-1 | TRBD1 | NA | TGTGCCAGCAGCCAAGGGGACAGGGTTGCGAACACTGAAGCTTTCTTT | CASSQGDRVANTEAFF
TRBJ2-2 | TRBV29-1 | TRBD2 | few | TGCAGCGTTGACGGACTAGCGGGGGGATCCGGGGAGCTGTTTTTT | CSVDGLAGGSGELFF
TRBJ2-6 | TRBV21-1 | NA | NA | TGTGCCAGCAGCAAAGTAGGCGGCCCGGTCTCTGGGGCCAACGTCCTGACTTTC | CASSKVGGPVSGANVLTF
TRBJ2-5 | TRBV27 | NA | NA | TGTGCCAGCAGTTTTAGAGGGTACGAGACCCAGTACTTC | CASSFRGYETQYF
TRBJ2-1 | TRBV20-1 | NA | NA | TGCAGTGCAAGGGCCTCTAGCGACTACAATGAGCAGTTCTTC | CSARASSDYNEQFF
TRBJ2-3 | TRBV3-1 | TRBD1 | few | TGTGCCAGCAGCCAATGGGACAGATTCACAGATACGCAGTATTTT | CASSQWDRFTDTQYF
TRBJ2-7 | TRBV24-1 | NA | many | TGTGCCACCAGTGATGGGTACGAGCAGTACTTC | CATSDGYEQYF
TRBJ1-1 | TRBV4-3 | TRBD1 | NA | TGCGCCAGCAGCCAAAACAGGGGAGGTTCCACTGAAGCTTTCTTT | CASSQNRGGSTEAFF
TRBJ1-1 | TRBV7-2 | NA | NA | TGTGCCAGCAGCCCCCGGCTGGGCACTGAAGCTTTCTTT | CASSPRLGTEAFF
TRBJ1-5 | TRBV6-2/TRBV6-3 | TRBD1 | few | TGTGCCAGCAGTGGACAGGAATCTCAGCCCCAGCATTTT | CASSGQESQPQHF
TRBJ1-1 | TRBV18 | NA | once | TGTGCCAGCTCACCACCGGGCGCTGTCACTGAAGCTTTCTTT | CASSPPGAVTEAFF
TRBJ2-1 | TRBV7-3 | NA | NA | TGTGCCAGCAGCCGACTAGGGGCATACAATGAGCAGTTCTTC | CASSRLGAYNEQFF
TRBJ2-1 | TRBV6-5 | NA | few | TGTGCCAGCCGTGGGGAGAGGGGTGAGCAGTTCTTC | CASRGERGEQFF
TRBJ2-2 | TRBV7-2 | NA | few | TGTGCCAGCAGCCAGGGGGACTGGAACACCGGGGAGCTGTTTTTT | CASSQGDWNTGELFF
TRBJ2-1 | TRBV12-3/TRBV12-4 | TRBD2 | few | TGTGCCAGCAGTCCCGGAGCGGGGTCCTACAATGAGCAGTTCTTC | CASSPGAGSYNEQFF
TRBJ1-5 | TRBV4-3 | TRBD1 | many | TGCGCCAGCAGCCAAGTTTGGACAGGGACCCTGCGGGAGCCCCAGCATTTT | CASSQVWTGTLREPQHF
TRBJ1-2 | TRBV7-2 | NA | few | TGTGCCAGCAGCCCAGACGCAGGGGCCAACTATGGCTACACCTTC | CASSPDAGANYGYTF
TRBJ1-2 | TRBV12-3/TRBV12-4 | TRBD1 | NA | TGTGCCAGCAGGCGTGGGACAGGGAATGATGGCTACACCTTC | CASRRGTGNDGYTF
TRBJ1-4 | TRBV6-5 | NA | few | TGTGCCAGCAGTCCCATACGACAGGCTAATGAAAAACTGTTTTTT | CASSPIRQANEKLFF
TRBJ1-4 | TRBV2 | NA | NA | TGTGCCAGCAGTGAAGCCCAGGCCGGGGGTAATGAAAAACTGTTTTTT | CASSEAQAGGNEKLFF
TRBJ1-1 | TRBV5-1 | TRBD1 | NA | TGCGCCAGCAGCCAAGACAGGGGAAGGGTGAACACTGAAGCTTTCTTT | CASSQDRGRVNTEAFF
TRBJ2-7 | TRBV4-2 | NA | few | TGTGCCAGCAGCCAAGATAGGCTAGGCTCCTACGAGCAGTACTTC | CASSQDRLGSYEQYF
TRBJ2-3 | TRBV7-2 | TRBD2 | many | TGTGCCAGCAGCTTAGTAGCGGGGAGGACAGATACGCAGTATTTT | CASSLVAGRTDTQYF